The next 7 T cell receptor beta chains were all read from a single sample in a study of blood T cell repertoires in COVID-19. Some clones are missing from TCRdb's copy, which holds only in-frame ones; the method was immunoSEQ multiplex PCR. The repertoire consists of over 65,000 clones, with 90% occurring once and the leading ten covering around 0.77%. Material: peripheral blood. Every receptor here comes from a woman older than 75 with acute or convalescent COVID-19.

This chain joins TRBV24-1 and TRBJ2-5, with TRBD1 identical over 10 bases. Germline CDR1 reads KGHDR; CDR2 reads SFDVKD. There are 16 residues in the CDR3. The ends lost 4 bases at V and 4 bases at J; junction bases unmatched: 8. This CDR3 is CATSDSGTGALETQYF. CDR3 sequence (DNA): TGTGCCACCAGTGACTCCGGGACAGGGGCTTTAGAGACCCAGTACTTC.

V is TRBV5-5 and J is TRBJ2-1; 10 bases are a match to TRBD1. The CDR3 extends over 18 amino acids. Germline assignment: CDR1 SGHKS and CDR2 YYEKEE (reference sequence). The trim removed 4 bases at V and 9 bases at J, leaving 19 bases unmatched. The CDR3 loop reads CASSTATGGALKSGEQFF. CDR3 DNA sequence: TGTGCCAGCAGCACCGCGACAGGGGGCGCGTTAAAATCGGGTGAGCAGTTCTTC.

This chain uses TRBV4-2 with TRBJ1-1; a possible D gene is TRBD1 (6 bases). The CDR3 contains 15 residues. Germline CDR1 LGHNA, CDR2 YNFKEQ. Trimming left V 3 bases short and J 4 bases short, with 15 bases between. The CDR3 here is CASSQPQGGGTEAFF. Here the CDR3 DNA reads TGTGCCAGCAGCCAGCCCCAGGGAGGGGGCACTGAAGCTTTCTTT.

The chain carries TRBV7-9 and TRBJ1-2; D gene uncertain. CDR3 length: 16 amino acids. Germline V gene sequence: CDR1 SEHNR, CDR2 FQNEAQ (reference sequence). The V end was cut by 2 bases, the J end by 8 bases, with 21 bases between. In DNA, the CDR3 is TGTGCCAGCAGCTTAATGGGGTGGCAGGCCCTAGCAGGCTACACCTTC. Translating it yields CASSLMGWQALAGYTF.

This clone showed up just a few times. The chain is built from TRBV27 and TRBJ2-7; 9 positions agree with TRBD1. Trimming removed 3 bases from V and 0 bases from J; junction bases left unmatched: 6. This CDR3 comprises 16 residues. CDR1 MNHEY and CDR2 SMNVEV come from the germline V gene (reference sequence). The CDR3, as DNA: TGTGCCAGCAGTTTCGGTACAGGGGGCCTCTCCTACGAGCAGTACTTC. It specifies CASSFGTGGLSYEQYF.

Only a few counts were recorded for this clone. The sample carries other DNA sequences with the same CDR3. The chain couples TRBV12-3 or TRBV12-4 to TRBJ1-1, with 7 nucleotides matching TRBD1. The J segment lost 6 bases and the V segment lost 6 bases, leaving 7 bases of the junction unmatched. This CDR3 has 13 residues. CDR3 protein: CASSLDRFAEAFF. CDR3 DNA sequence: TGTGCCAGCAGCTTGGACAGGTTCGCTGAAGCTTTCTTT.

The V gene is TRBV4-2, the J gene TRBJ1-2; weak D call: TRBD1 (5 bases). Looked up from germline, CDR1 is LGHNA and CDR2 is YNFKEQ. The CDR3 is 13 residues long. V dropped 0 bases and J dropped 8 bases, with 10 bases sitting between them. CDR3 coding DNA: TGTGCCAGCAGCCAAGATTTGGGGGGAGGCTACACCTTC. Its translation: CASSQDLGGGYTF.